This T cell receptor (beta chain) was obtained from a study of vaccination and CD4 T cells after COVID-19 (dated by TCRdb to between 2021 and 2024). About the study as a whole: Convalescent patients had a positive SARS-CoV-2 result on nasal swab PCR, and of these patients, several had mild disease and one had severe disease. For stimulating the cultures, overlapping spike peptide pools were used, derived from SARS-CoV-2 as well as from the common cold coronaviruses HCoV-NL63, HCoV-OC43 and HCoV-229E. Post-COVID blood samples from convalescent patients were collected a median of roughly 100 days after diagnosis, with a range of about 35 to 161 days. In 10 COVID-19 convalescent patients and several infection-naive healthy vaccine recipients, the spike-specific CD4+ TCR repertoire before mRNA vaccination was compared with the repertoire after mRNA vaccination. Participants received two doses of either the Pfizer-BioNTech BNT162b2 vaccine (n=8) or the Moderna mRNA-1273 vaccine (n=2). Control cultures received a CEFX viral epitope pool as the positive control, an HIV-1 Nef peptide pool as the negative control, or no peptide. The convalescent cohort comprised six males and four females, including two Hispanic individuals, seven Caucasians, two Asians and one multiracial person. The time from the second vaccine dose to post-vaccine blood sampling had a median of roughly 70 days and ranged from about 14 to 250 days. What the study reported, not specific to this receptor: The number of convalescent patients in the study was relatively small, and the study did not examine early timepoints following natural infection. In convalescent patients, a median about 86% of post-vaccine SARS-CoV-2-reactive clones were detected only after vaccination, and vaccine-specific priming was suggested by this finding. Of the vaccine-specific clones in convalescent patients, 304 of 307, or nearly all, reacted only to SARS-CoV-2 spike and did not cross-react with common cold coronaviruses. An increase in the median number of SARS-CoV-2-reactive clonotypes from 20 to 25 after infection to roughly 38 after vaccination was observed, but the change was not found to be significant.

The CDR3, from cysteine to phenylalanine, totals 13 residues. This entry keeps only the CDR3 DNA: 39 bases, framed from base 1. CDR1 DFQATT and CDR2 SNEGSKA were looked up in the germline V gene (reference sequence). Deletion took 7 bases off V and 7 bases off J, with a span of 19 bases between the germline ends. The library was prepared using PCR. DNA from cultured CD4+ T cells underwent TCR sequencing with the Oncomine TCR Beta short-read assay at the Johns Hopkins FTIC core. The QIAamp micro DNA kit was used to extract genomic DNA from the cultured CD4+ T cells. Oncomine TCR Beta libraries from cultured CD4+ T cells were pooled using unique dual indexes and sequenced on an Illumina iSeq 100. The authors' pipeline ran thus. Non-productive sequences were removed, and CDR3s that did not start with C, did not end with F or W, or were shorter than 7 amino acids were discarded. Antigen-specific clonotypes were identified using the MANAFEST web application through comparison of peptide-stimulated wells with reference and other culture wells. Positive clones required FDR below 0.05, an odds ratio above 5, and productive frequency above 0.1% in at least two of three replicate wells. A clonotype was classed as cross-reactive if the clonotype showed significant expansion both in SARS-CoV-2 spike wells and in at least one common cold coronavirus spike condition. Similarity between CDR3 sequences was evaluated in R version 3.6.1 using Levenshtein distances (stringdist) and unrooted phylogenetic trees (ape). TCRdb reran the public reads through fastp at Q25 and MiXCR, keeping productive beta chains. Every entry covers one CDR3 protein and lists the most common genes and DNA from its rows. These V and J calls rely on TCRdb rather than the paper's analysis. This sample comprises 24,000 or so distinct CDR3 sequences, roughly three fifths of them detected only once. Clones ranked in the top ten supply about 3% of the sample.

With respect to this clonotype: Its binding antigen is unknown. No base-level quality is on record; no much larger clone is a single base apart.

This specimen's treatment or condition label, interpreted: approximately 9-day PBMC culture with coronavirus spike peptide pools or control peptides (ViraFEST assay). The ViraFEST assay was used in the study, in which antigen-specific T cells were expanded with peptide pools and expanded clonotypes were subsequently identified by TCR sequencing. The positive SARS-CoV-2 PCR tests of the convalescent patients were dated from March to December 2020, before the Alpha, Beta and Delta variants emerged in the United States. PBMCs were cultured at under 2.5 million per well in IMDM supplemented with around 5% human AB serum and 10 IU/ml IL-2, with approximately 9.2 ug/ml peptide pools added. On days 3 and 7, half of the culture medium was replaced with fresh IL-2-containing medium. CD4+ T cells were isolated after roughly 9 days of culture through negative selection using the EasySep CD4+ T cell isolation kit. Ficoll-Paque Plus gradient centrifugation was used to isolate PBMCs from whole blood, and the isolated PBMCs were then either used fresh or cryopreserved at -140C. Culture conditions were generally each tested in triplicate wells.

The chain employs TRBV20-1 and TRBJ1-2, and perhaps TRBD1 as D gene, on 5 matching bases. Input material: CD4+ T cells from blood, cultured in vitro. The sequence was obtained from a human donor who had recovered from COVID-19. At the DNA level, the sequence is TGCAGTGTTGAGGGAGGGGCGGGCCGTGGCTACACCTTC. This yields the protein CSVEGGAGRGYTF.